This is a list of T cell receptor beta chains from one sample in a study of T cells in Graves' hyperthyroidism and ophthalmopathy. TCRdb passed the multiplex PCR reads through MiXCR, listing each CDR3 protein once. The repertoire holds about 580,000 distinct CDR3 sequences, with under 60% as singletons. The sample consisted of peripheral blood or thyroid tissue (not recorded which). Receptors originate from a woman under 30 with Graves' hyperthyroidism. Both conserved end residues are part of each CDR3. A D gene is named only where the DNA matches it firmly. Not every row has a clone size; where given, it reads once, few, many or a size class.

>TRBV3-1|NA|TRBJ1-5|many
TGTGCCAGCAGCCAAGATTTTCAGGGAAGACGGCCCCAGCATTTT
CASSQDFQGRRPQHF
>TRBV7-2|NA|TRBJ2-1|many
TGTGCCAGCAGCTCAAGTGGTCCGGGTAAGCGGTTCTTC
CASSSSGPGKRFF
>TRBV7-6|TRBD2|TRBJ2-5|NA
TGTGCCAGCAGCTTAGTCCGGGGGGGTGGTCAGCCCCAGTACTTC
CASSLVRGGGQPQYF
>TRBV6-2/TRBV6-3|NA|TRBJ2-7|few
TGTGCCAGCAAACGGGGGAAGGTGGACACCGGGGAGCAGTACTTC
CASKRGKVDTGEQYF
>TRBV29-1|TRBD1|TRBJ1-5|NA
TGCAGCGTTCCACTCCGACAGGGGGGGCAGCCCCAGCATTTT
CSVPLRQGGQPQHF
>TRBV13|TRBD1|TRBJ1-2|many
TGTGCCAGCAGCTGGCAGGGGGCCTATGGCTACACCTTC
CASSWQGAYGYTF
>TRBV20-1|TRBD1|TRBJ2-2|few
TGCAGTGCTAGAGAGACAGGGGACGGGGAGCTGTTTTTT
CSARETGDGELFF
>TRBV29-1|NA|TRBJ1-1|NA
TGCAGCTACGGGACGAACACTGAAGCTTTCTTT
CSYGTNTEAFF
>TRBV7-2|NA|TRBJ2-3|NA
TGTGCCAGCAGCTTAGGATTAACCAGCACAGATACGCAGTATTTT
CASSLGLTSTDTQYF
>TRBV5-1|NA|TRBJ1-3|NA
TGCGCCAGCAGCTTCCAAGGCTCGGGGGCCTCTGGAAACACCATATATTTT
CASSFQGSGASGNTIYF
>TRBV6-6|TRBD1|TRBJ2-2|few
TGTGCCAGCAGTGACCCCGGGGGACAGGGGGCCGGGGAGCTGTTTTTT
CASSDPGGQGAGELFF
>TRBV7-3|NA|TRBJ1-4|NA
TGTGCCAGCAGCTTAACAGGGGTAGGAGAAAAACTGCTTTTT
CASSLTGVGEKLLF
>TRBV6-2/TRBV6-3|NA|TRBJ1-1|once
TGTGCCAGCAGTTACTCGTATATGTCGTCTTCACCGCGAGGGGACACTGAAGCTTTCTTT
CASSYSYMSSSPRGDTEAFF
>TRBV20-1|TRBD1|TRBJ2-7|NA
TGCAGTGCTAGAGACGGTCCGGGACAGGTATCCTACGAGCAGTACTTC
CSARDGPGQVSYEQYF
>TRBV11-3|NA|TRBJ1-5|NA
TGTGTCAGCAGCCGACAGTTGGATCAGCCCCAGCATTTT
CVSSRQLDQPQHF
>TRBV7-2|NA|TRBJ2-5|NA
TGTGCCAGCAGCTTGACTGGGTACTTC
CASSLTGYF
>TRBV6-6|TRBD1|TRBJ1-1|many
TGTGCCAGCACCAGGACAGGGGGGCGTACTGAAGCTTTCTTT
CASTRTGGRTEAFF
>TRBV7-9|TRBD2|TRBJ2-1|once
TGTGCCAGCAAAGGGATATCTTTGGGACTAGCCCTCTACAATGAGCAGTTCTTC
CASKGISLGLALYNEQFF
>TRBV2|NA|TRBJ1-3|NA
TGTGCCAGCAGCGAAGACAGGTCTGGAAACACCATATATTTT
CASSEDRSGNTIYF
>TRBV2|NA|TRBJ1-1|NA
TGTGCCAGCAGTCCCCGGGGGACAAACACTGAAGCTTTCTTT
CASSPRGTNTEAFF
>TRBV7-2|NA|TRBJ1-5|once
TGTGCCAGCAACTCCCGGGGGGGAAATCAGCCCCAGCATTTT
CASNSRGGNQPQHF
>TRBV20-1|NA|TRBJ1-2|many
TGCAGTGCTAGTTCGGGAGGGGGTGACTATGGCTACACCTTC
CSASSGGGDYGYTF
>TRBV7-6|NA|TRBJ1-2|NA
TGTGCCAGCAGCTTATCCCCGACAAACTTTGGAAACACCTTC
CASSLSPTNFGNTF
>TRBV2|NA|TRBJ1-5|NA
TGTGCCAGCCAAGATGGTCCCGCAAGCAATCAGCCCCAGCATTTT
CASQDGPASNQPQHF
>TRBV10-3|TRBD2|TRBJ2-7|once
TGTGCCACATGGAGTGCGGGAGGGCTTGGCAATGAGCAGTACTTC
CATWSAGGLGNEQYF
>TRBV10-1|TRBD2|TRBJ2-3|NA
TGCGCCAGCTCGGGACTAGCGGGAGACTCAGATACGCAGTATTTT
CASSGLAGDSDTQYF
>TRBV19|NA|TRBJ1-2|NA
TGTGCCAGTAGTGGGACCCCGGGCCCTCATGGCTACACCTTC
CASSGTPGPHGYTF
>TRBV9|TRBD2|TRBJ2-5|many
TGTGCCAGCAGCCCAGGGACTAGCGGGAGCAGGCAGTACCAAGAGACCCAGTACTTC
CASSPGTSGSRQYQETQYF
>TRBV12-3/TRBV12-4|NA|TRBJ2-1|NA
TGTGCCAGCAGTTTTACCCAGGGGAATGAGCAGTTCTTC
CASSFTQGNEQFF
>TRBV4-2|NA|TRBJ2-2|NA
TGTGCCAGCAGCTTTCCGGCGTCGGAGCGCAACACCGGGGAGCTGTTTTTT
CASSFPASERNTGELFF
>TRBV11-1|NA|TRBJ1-1|few
TGTGCCAGCAGCTTACAGGGACCTTTCATAGAAGCTTTCTTT
CASSLQGPFIEAFF
>TRBV9|NA|TRBJ2-6|NA
TGTGCCAGCAGCGTAATGGCTGGGGCCAACGTCCTGACTTTC
CASSVMAGANVLTF
>TRBV19|NA|TRBJ1-6|NA
TGTGCCAGTAGTTCCTTGGAGAATTCACCCCTCCACTTT
CASSSLENSPLHF
>TRBV2|NA|TRBJ1-4|many
TGTGCCAGCAGTGAAGACAGGGAAACCCCCCAGAGGGAAAAACTGTTTTTT
CASSEDRETPQREKLFF
>TRBV29-1|NA|TRBJ1-1|NA
TGCAGCTTATCCGCGAACACTGAAGCTTTCTTT
CSLSANTEAFF
>TRBV24-1|NA|TRBJ2-7|once
TGTGCCACCAGTGCTCCTCGGGCCGACATCTACGAGCAGTACTTC
CATSAPRADIYEQYF
>TRBV9|TRBD2|TRBJ2-7|many
TGTGCCAGCAGCGAGGAGACTAGCGCGAGCGCGAACGAGCAGTACTTC
CASSEETSASANEQYF
>TRBV7-9|NA|TRBJ1-6|NA
TGTGCCAGCAGTATCGATTCACCCCTCCACTTT
CASSIDSPLHF
>TRBV4-3|NA|TRBJ1-2|many
TGCGCCAGCAGCCAAGGGACAGCTAACTATGGCTACACCTTC
CASSQGTANYGYTF
>TRBV9|NA|TRBJ2-7|NA
TGTGCCAGCAGCCCCCGCGAGGCAGGGAATTACAATGAGCAGTACTTC
CASSPREAGNYNEQYF
>TRBV5-8|NA|TRBJ2-7|once
TGCGCCAGCAGCCCCCTAGGTGTCTACGTGCAGTACTTC
CASSPLGVYVQYF
>TRBV20-1|NA|TRBJ2-3|NA
TGCAGTGCTCCGAAGCCAGATACGCAGTATTTT
CSAPKPDTQYF
>TRBV15|TRBD1|TRBJ1-1|NA
TGTGCCACCAGCAGTTACGGGACAGGTGAAGCTTTCTTT
CATSSYGTGEAFF
>TRBV7-3|NA|TRBJ2-5|few
TGTGCCAGCAGCCCACGGCTAATAGGGACCCAGTACTTC
CASSPRLIGTQYF
>TRBV7-6|NA|TRBJ1-2|NA
TGTGCCAGCAGCTCCCCTCAGGGAGCCCTCACCTTC
CASSSPQGALTF
>TRBV10-3|TRBD1|TRBJ2-3|NA
TGTGCCATCAGTGAGGGACAGGGCACAGATACGCAGTATTTT
CAISEGQGTDTQYF
>TRBV20-1|NA|TRBJ1-2|few
TGCAGTGCAAGATCTAGCGGTGGCTACACCTTC
CSARSSGGYTF
>TRBV29-1|NA|TRBJ2-2|few
TGCAGCGTTGGCGGGATAGGCGGGGAGCTGTTTTTT
CSVGGIGGELFF
>TRBV4-2|TRBD2|TRBJ2-7|many
TGTGCCAGCAGCTCGACTAGCGGGAGTCTCTACGAGCAGTACTTC
CASSSTSGSLYEQYF
>TRBV7-9|NA|TRBJ2-6|NA
TGTGCCAGCAGTGAGGGGCTCGGGGCCAACGTCCTGACTTTC
CASSEGLGANVLTF
>TRBV12-5|TRBD1|TRBJ2-7|NA
TGTGCTAGTGTCGAGGACAGCCTGGGGACAGGACGCTCCTACGAGCAGTACTTC
CASVEDSLGTGRSYEQYF
>TRBV7-9|TRBD2|TRBJ2-7|many
TGTGCCAGCAGCTTAAGTTTGAGCGGGAGAGGTGAGGAGCAGTACTTC
CASSLSLSGRGEEQYF
>TRBV20-1|NA|TRBJ1-4|NA
TGCAGTGCCGTAGCGGGAGGAACTAATGAAAAACTGTTTTTT
CSAVAGGTNEKLFF
>TRBV3-1|NA|TRBJ1-2|NA
TGTGCCAGCCAAGTGTTGGGCCAGACTGGCTACACCTTC
CASQVLGQTGYTF
>TRBV10-3|NA|TRBJ2-5|many
TGTGCCATCAGTGAAGGGTCCCAAGAGACCCAGTACTTC
CAISEGSQETQYF